The 10 T cell receptor beta chains reported below all come from one sample, sequenced in a study of T-cell memory formation after mild COVID-19. TCRdb re-called the 5' RACE reads with MiXCR, one entry per CDR3 protein. The table shows 550,000 to 600,000 distinct CDR3 sequences, with about 20% occurring only once. Material: PBMCs or a T cell subset sorted from them (not recorded which). Receptors originate from an adult woman who had mild COVID-19 (a few samples of this study predate the infection). Cell type and time point are not known.

V gene TRBV4-1 combines with J gene TRBJ2-3; the D gene is possibly TRBD2 (7 bases). Germline values: CDR1 MGHRA, CDR2 YSYEKL. V was pared by 4 bases and J by 1 base, with 15 bases between. The CDR3 extends over 16 amino acids. The CDR3 sequence is CASSRGGRSGTDTQYF. As DNA, the CDR3 is TGCGCCAGCAGCCGGGGGGGGCGGTCGGGCACAGATACGCAGTATTTT.

The gene calls are TRBV29-1 and TRBJ2-1; TRBD1 matches 9 bases. CDR3 length: 16 amino acids. Losses at the gene ends were 0 bases for V and 4 bases for J; bases not matched to a gene: 7. Germline V gene lookup returns CDR1 SQVTM and CDR2 ANQGSEA. The CDR3 DNA reads as TGCAGCGTTGAAGATGTAGGGACAGGGTTTTACAATGAGCAGTTCTTC. Residues: CSVEDVGTGFYNEQFF.

The rearrangement joins TRBV9 to TRBJ1-3, with unresolved D. CDR3 length: 17 residues. The germline V gene has CDR1 SGDLS and CDR2 YYNGEE. Trimming pared 4 bases from V and 4 bases from J, leaving 21 bases between. The CDR3: CASSPHSSRRVGNTIYF. The CDR3, as DNA: TGTGCCAGCAGCCCCCATAGTTCTCGGCGAGTAGGAAACACCATATATTTT.

V gene TRBV6-1 combines with J gene TRBJ1-1; a weak D match, TRBD1 (5 bases). Trimming left V 4 bases short and J 4 bases short, with 16 bases between. Germline CDR1 and CDR2: MNHNS and SASEGT. The CDR3 contains 15 residues. DNA of the CDR3: TGTGCCAGCAGTGCCGGACACACCGGGCGCACTGAAGCTTTCTTT. Translating gives CASSAGHTGRTEAFF.

This clonotype was seen only a few times. J is TRBJ2-3 and V is TRBV15; 8 bases map to TRBD2. Unmatched junction bases numbered 29, after V lost 1 base and J lost 8 bases. The CDR3 is made up of 22 amino acids. The germline gives CDR1 LNHNV, CDR2 YYDKDF (reference sequence). The CDR3 here is CATSRVGGAGAFPAAHILTQYF. The CDR3 bases are TGTGCCACCAGCAGAGTAGGCGGAGCGGGAGCTTTTCCTGCCGCCCATATTCTTACGCAGTATTTT.

This chain links TRBV6-2 or TRBV6-3 with TRBJ2-2, with TRBD1 matching over 7 bases. V dropped 6 bases and J dropped 5; count of bases not matched to a gene: 6. This CDR3 has 14 amino acids. Germline-derived CDR1 and CDR2 are MNHEY and SVGEGT. The CDR3 DNA reads as TGTGCCAGCAGCCCAAACAGGGGAACCGGGGAGCTGTTTTTT. Translating gives CASSPNRGTGELFF.

The V gene is TRBV5-1, the J gene TRBJ2-3; tentative D call: TRBD1 (5 bases). Germline-derived CDR1 and CDR2 are SGHRS and YFSETQ. Trimming took 2 bases from V and 4 from J, leaving 17 bases between them. The CDR3 consists of 16 residues. The CDR3 reads CASSFLQARTSDTQYF. The CDR3 DNA reads TGCGCCAGCAGCTTCCTACAGGCCCGAACGTCAGATACGCAGTATTTT.

The V call is TRBV20-1, the J call TRBJ2-3; 7 nucleotides agree with TRBD2. CDR1 and CDR2 (germline): DFQATT, SNEGSKA (reference sequence). The CDR3 sequence is 14 residues long. The J segment lost 4 bases and the V segment lost 6 bases, leaving 10 bases of the junction unmatched. In DNA, the CDR3 is TGCAGTGCCATAGGACTAGATTTTCCAGATACGCAGTATTTT. As protein: CSAIGLDFPDTQYF.

This sequence joins TRBV20-1 and TRBJ2-4; TRBD1 might be the D (5 bases). The CDR3 is 17 residues long. Germline values: CDR1 DFQATT, CDR2 SNEGSKA (reference sequence). V was shortened by 3 bases and J by 2 bases, with 20 bases between the two germline ends. The chain's CDR3 is CSASWIGADQTKNIQYF. As DNA, the CDR3 is TGCAGTGCTAGCTGGATTGGGGCAGACCAAACCAAAAACATTCAGTACTTC.

The chain employs TRBV12-3 or TRBV12-4 and TRBJ1-2, with 9 nucleotides matching TRBD1. After removal of 11 bases from V and 3 bases from J, the junction contained 10 bases not matched to a gene. This CDR3 contains 14 residues. The CDR3 loop is CAGNPRDRDYGYTF. CDR3 DNA sequence: TGTGCCGGCAACCCCCGGGACAGGGACTATGGCTACACCTTC.